This T cell receptor beta chain was sequenced for a study of CD8+CD57+ T cells in acquired aplastic anemia. Study-level information: Sorted CD4+ and CD8+ cells yielded around 3 ug of DNA on average. On average, healthy donors gave approximately 11 million reads for CD4+ cells.

The CDR3 runs 13 residues. CDR1 is MNHNS, CDR2 SASEGT, per germline. J lost 8 bases, V lost 6 bases, and 7 bases had no gene match. Overall study results and limits: Statistical testing detected no significant gap in CD8+ Simpson's diversity between patients and controls. The same twenty-nine CD8+ CDR3 sequences occurred in patients and in controls.

Points on this clonotype: The antigen remains unidentified.

Using genomic DNA as the template, TCR beta VDJ and CDR3 profiling was carried out. One entry per CDR3 protein results from TCRdb running MiXCR on the reads. Here the sample spans 180,000 or so distinct CDR3 sequences, approximately 45% being singletons. Sequencing used sorted CD4+, CD8+, or CD8+CD57+ T cells (not recorded which) from PBMCs. The receptor's source is a human donor in good health. V is TRBV6-1 and J is TRBJ2-1; TRBD1 aligns across 7 bases. Here the CDR3 reads CASSPKGTDEQFF. In DNA form, the CDR3 reads TGTGCCAGCAGCCCAAAAGGGACAGATGAGCAGTTCTTC.